Below, 26 T cell receptor beta chains from the same sample are listed, as sequenced in a study of early T cells in non-severe SARS-CoV-2 infection. TCRdb re-called the 5' RACE reads through MiXCR, storing one row per CDR3 protein. The sample has 60,000 to 70,000 distinct CDR3 sequences; over 4% are singletons. Sample: whole blood. Source of these receptors: an adult who was a healthcare worker with PCR-confirmed SARS-CoV-2 infection or an uninfected control (not recorded which).

Judged by abundance, this clonotype is medium-sized. J is TRBJ1-2 and V is TRBV3-1; D not resolved. Germline V CDR1 and CDR2: LGHDT, YNNKEL (reference sequence). The CDR3 runs 13 residues. The V gene lost 8 bases and the J gene lost 6 bases, with 16 bases spanning the gap. The CDR3 DNA is TGTGCCAGCGGAGGGTTGATGAGTCATGGCTACACCTTC. It specifies CASGGLMSHGYTF.

This clonotype was seen many times. The chain couples TRBV5-1 to TRBJ2-1, with 10 bases identical to TRBD2. The CDR3 contains 14 residues. The ends lost 3 bases at V and 7 bases at J; junction bases unmatched: 4. CDR1 and CDR2 from the germline V gene are SGHRS and YFSETQ. The CDR3 is CASSYGLAANEQFF. The CDR3 DNA follows: TGCGCCAGCAGCTACGGACTAGCGGCAAATGAGCAGTTCTTC.

This clonotype was seen many times. The chain combines TRBV9 with TRBJ2-1; 7 bases match TRBD2. The germline gives CDR1 SGDLS, CDR2 YYNGEE. The CDR3 sequence is 15 residues long. V lost 0 bases and J lost 5; bases outside the gene matches: 5. The CDR3 DNA reads as TGTGCCAGCAGCGTAGGACTAGCAGGAGACAATGAGCAGTTCTTC. Protein: CASSVGLAGDNEQFF.

Only a few counts were recorded for this clonotype. The rearrangement uses TRBV7-9 and TRBJ2-2; D gene unclear. Germline V gives CDR1 SEHNR, CDR2 FQNEAQ (reference sequence). This CDR3 region has 12 residues. The ends were cut back, 3 bases at V and 5 bases at J, with 4 bases in the middle. CDR3 DNA: TGTGCCAGCAGCTTCGATACCGGGGAGCTGTTTTTT. Its translation: CASSFDTGELFF.

This clonotype was detected many times. The limits of the CDR3 on the DNA are not certain, so only TCRdb's listed CDR3 is given. The rearrangement joins TRBV6-1 to TRBJ2-7. In germline, CDR1 is MNHNS, CDR2 SASEGT. Including both end residues, the CDR3 is 15 amino acids long. This CDR3 is CASILDIGSLREQYF.

The sample holds many counts of this clonotype. V usage is TRBV6-6 and J usage is TRBJ2-3; the D gene is possibly TRBD2 (5 bases). CDR3 length equals 14 residues. The germline V and J ends were trimmed by 2 bases and 1 base, with 7 bases remaining between them. Germline V gene data show CDR1 as MNHNY and CDR2 as SVGAGI (reference sequence). The CDR3 region is CASSYPSRTDTQYF. The DNA for the CDR3 is TGTGCCAGCAGTTACCCTAGCCGCACAGATACGCAGTATTTT.

The chain carries TRBV3-1 and TRBJ1-3; D is unclear. Germline V lookup: CDR1 LGHDT, CDR2 YNNKEL (reference sequence). This CDR3 is 15 amino acids long. Trimming left V 2 bases short and J 0 bases short, with 8 bases between. CDR3 protein: CASSQYLSSGNTIYF. The CDR3 coding sequence is TGTGCCAGCAGCCAATATTTGAGCTCTGGAAACACCATATATTTT. Based on the CDR3 plus reference TRBV3-1 and TRBJ1-3, the full variable domain is DTAVSQTPKYLVTQMGNDKSIKCEQNLGHDTMYWYKQDSKKFLKIMFSYNNKELIINETVPNRFSPKSPDKAHLNLHINSLELGDSAVYFCASSQYLSSGNTIYFGEGSWLTVV.

This clonotype was counted many times. The chain has TRBV6-4 and TRBJ1-1; 9 bases map to TRBD1. The CDR3 extends over 17 amino acids. Germline assignment: CDR1 MRHNA and CDR2 SNTAGT. V gave up 0 bases and J gave up 2 bases; unmatched junction bases: 7. The CDR3 spells CASSDSPRTGENTEAFF. The CDR3 DNA reads as TGTGCCAGCAGTGACTCCCCTAGGACAGGGGAAAACACTGAAGCTTTCTTT.

This chain joins TRBV29-1 and TRBJ2-4; 8 bases fit TRBD2. The CDR3 totals 13 residues. The V segment lost 3 bases and the J segment 12 bases; nucleotides outside the gene matches: 10. CDR1 is SQVTM and CDR2 is ANQGSEA in the germline V gene. DNA of the CDR3: TGCAGCGTTGAGGCGGCGACTAGCGATGCTCAGTACTTC. Translated: CSVEAATSDAQYF. Drawing the rest from reference TRBV29-1 and TRBJ2-4, the complete variable domain is SAVISQKPSRDICQRGTSLTIQCQVDSQVTMMFWYRQQPGQSLTLIATANQGSEATYESGFVIDKFPISRPNLTFSTLTVSNMSPEDSSIYLCSVEAATSDAQYFGAGTRLSVL.

This clonotype was counted between two and nine times. V and J are TRBV18 and TRBJ1-3, with D possibly being TRBD1 (6 bases). This CDR3 comprises 18 residues. Germline CDR1 reads KGHSH; CDR2 reads LQKENI. The V end was cut by 1 base, the J end by 0 bases, with 16 bases between. The CDR3 DNA follows: TGTGCCAGCTCACCACTTCCGGGACAACGAGGCTCTGGAAACACCATATATTTT. Translating gives CASSPLPGQRGSGNTIYF.

This clonotype was observed many times. The V and J genes are TRBV20-1 and TRBJ2-7; 9 bases agree with TRBD2. With V trimmed by 6 bases and J by 1 base, 13 bases remained unmatched. CDR1 is DFQATT and CDR2 is SNEGSKA in the germline V gene (reference sequence). The CDR3 spans 16 residues. The CDR3 reads CSAYRSGGSYSYEQYF. CDR3 bases: TGCAGTGCCTACAGAAGCGGGGGGTCTTATTCCTACGAGCAGTACTTC.

The chain recombines TRBV12-3 or TRBV12-4 with TRBJ1-1; 7 bases line up with TRBD1. The ends lost 3 bases at V and 6 bases at J; junction bases unmatched: 4. The CDR3 consists of 13 residues. The CDR3 nucleotides are TGTGCCAGCAGTTTGTCGCAGGGGGCTGAAGCTTTCTTT. Encoded protein: CASSLSQGAEAFF.

This clonotype was found a few times. The genes are TRBV3-1 and TRBJ2-7; D gene ambiguous. In germline, CDR1 is LGHDT, CDR2 YNNKEL (reference sequence). The CDR3 length is 14 residues. V lost 3 bases, J lost 1 base, and 10 bases lay in between. CDR3 loop: CASSQGHSSYEQYF. CDR3 sequence (DNA): TGTGCCAGCAGCCAGGGCCACTCATCCTACGAGCAGTACTTC.

The chain recombines TRBV24-1 with TRBJ2-3, with 8 bases lining up with TRBD2. J gave up 2 bases and V 5 bases, and 8 bases lay outside the gene matches. The CDR3 loop spans 16 amino acids. Germline loops: CDR1 KGHDR, CDR2 SFDVKD. For the CDR3, the DNA is TGTGCCACCAGTGGTCTTAAGCGGGGGTACACAGATACGCAGTATTTT. Amino acids: CATSGLKRGYTDTQYF.

This clonotype occurred many times. This chain links TRBV7-6 with TRBJ2-7; possibly TRBD2 for D (5 bases). Germline lookup yields CDR1 SGHVS and CDR2 FNYEAQ. This CDR3 region has 13 residues. Trimming took 0 bases from V and 4 from J, leaving 7 bases between them. As DNA, the CDR3 is TGTGCCAGCAGCTTAGCCGGGGATTACGAGCAGTACTTC. This gives the protein CASSLAGDYEQYF. Full variable domain (remainder filled in from reference TRBV7-6 and TRBJ2-7): GAGVSQSPRYKVTKRGQDVALRCDPISGHVSLYWYRQALGQGPEFLTYFNYEAQQDKSGLPNDRFSAERPEGSISTLTIQRTEQRDSAMYRCASSLAGDYEQYFGPGTRLTVT.

The V and J genes are TRBV7-9 and TRBJ1-2, with D possibly matching TRBD1 (6 bases). Trimming took 4 bases from V and 7 from J, leaving 19 bases between them. CDR1 and CDR2 (germline): SEHNR, FQNEAQ (reference sequence). This CDR3 is 15 amino acids long. CDR3 amino acids: CASSSILRDIRGYTF. The CDR3 nucleotides read TGTGCCAGCAGCTCCATATTAAGGGACATCCGTGGCTACACCTTC. Full variable domain (rest looked up from reference TRBV7-9 and TRBJ1-2): DTGVSQNPRHKITKRGQNVTFRCDPISEHNRLYWYRQTLGQGPEFLTYFQNEAQLEKSRLLSDRFSAERPKGSFSTLEIQRTEQGDSAMYLCASSSILRDIRGYTFGSGTRLTVV.

Remarks on this clonotype: Since a much larger clone is just one base distant, this may be a read error. This chain connects TRBV2 to TRBJ2-7; the D gene is possibly TRBD1 (7 bases). Germline V lookup: CDR1 SNHLY, CDR2 FYNNEI. The CDR3 spans 13 residues. CDR3 DNA sequence: TGTGTCAGCTCCAGGGGGGCGACCTACGAGCAGTACTTC. Protein: CVSSRGATYEQYF.

This clonotype was seen many times. V and J are TRBV3-1 and TRBJ1-4; no clear D gene. There are 13 residues in the CDR3. The V gene lost 1 base and the J gene lost 5 bases, with 5 bases spanning the gap. Germline CDR1 is LGHDT and CDR2 is YNNKEL (reference sequence). The CDR3 reads CASSQVPNEKLFF. In nucleotides, the CDR3 is TGTGCCAGCAGCCAAGTCCCAAATGAAAAACTGTTTTTT.

This clonotype was counted only a few times. The chain joins TRBV24-1 to TRBJ2-5; a weak D match, TRBD1 (5 bases). The ends were cut back, 4 bases at V and 10 bases at J, with 21 bases in the middle. From germline, CDR1 is KGHDR and CDR2 SFDVKD. This CDR3 contains 15 residues. CDR3 in amino acids: CATSDNGATQRHQYF. CDR3 bases: TGTGCCACCAGTGACAATGGGGCTACACAACGCCACCAGTACTTC.

The rearrangement links TRBV20-1 to TRBJ2-7; TRBD2 is a possible D gene (6 bases). Germline assignment: CDR1 DFQATT and CDR2 SNEGSKA (reference sequence). Trimming stripped 0 bases from V and 0 bases from J, with 12 bases between. The CDR3 spans 15 residues. The CDR3 loop is CSARDLAHSSYEQYF. The CDR3 DNA reads TGCAGTGCTAGAGATCTAGCGCACAGCTCCTACGAGCAGTACTTC.

At least ten counts were recorded for this clonotype. V and J are TRBV29-1 and TRBJ2-7, with 9 bases lining up with TRBD2. Germline V gene sequence: CDR1 SQVTM, CDR2 ANQGSEA. V trimming: 4 bases; J trimming: 5 bases; junction bases outside the gene matches: 3. The CDR3 is 12 residues long. The CDR3 nucleotides read TGCAGCGTTGGGGTAGCGGGAGACGAGCAGTACTTC. It translates to CSVGVAGDEQYF.

This sequence joins TRBV2 and TRBJ1-2; 11 nucleotides align to TRBD1. The trim removed 6 bases at V and 0 bases at J, leaving 9 bases unmatched. Germline V gene sequence: CDR1 SNHLY, CDR2 FYNNEI. The CDR3 length is 17 residues. Here the CDR3 reads CASRGPGTGGANYGYTF. DNA for the CDR3: TGTGCCAGCAGGGGACCCGGGACAGGGGGAGCTAACTATGGCTACACCTTC.

This clonotype came up many times. This sequence joins TRBV7-9 and TRBJ2-6; no firm D call. The CDR3 runs 15 residues. Germline CDR1 and CDR2: SEHNR and FQNEAQ (reference sequence). Trimming shortened V by 1 base and J by 0 bases, and 4 bases separated the two germline ends. CDR3 bases: TGTGCCAGCAGCTTAGACTACTCTGGGGCCAACGTCCTGACTTTC. Translated: CASSLDYSGANVLTF.

This clonotype was picked up many times. This chain connects TRBV25-1 to TRBJ2-1; D might be TRBD2 (6 bases). The CDR3 consists of 14 residues. From germline, CDR1 is MGHDK and CDR2 SYGVNS. V was trimmed by 1 base and J by 4 bases, leaving 8 bases between them. For the CDR3, the DNA is TGTGCCAGCAGTGAATGGACTACGTACAATGAGCAGTTCTTC. It is translated as CASSEWTTYNEQFF.

This chain links TRBV3-1 with TRBJ2-7; 7 bases are shared with TRBD1. Germline V gene data show CDR1 as LGHDT and CDR2 as YNNKEL (reference sequence). The J segment lost 4 bases and the V segment lost 1 base, leaving 7 bases of the junction unmatched. CDR3 size: 15 residues. The DNA for the CDR3 is TGTGCCAGCAGCCAAGTAGGGACAGAACGATACGAGCAGTACTTC. Translated: CASSQVGTERYEQYF.

This clonotype was counted ten times or more. V and J are TRBV29-1 and TRBJ2-1; TRBD2 aligns across 10 bases. CDR3 size: 15 residues. CDR1 is SQVTM, CDR2 ANQGSEA, per germline. V lost 4 bases and J lost 6; bases outside the gene matches: 9. Written as DNA, the CDR3 is TGCAGCGTTGGCAGCAGGAGCGGGAGGGTCAATGAGCAGTTCTTC. Its translation: CSVGSRSGRVNEQFF.